This record looks at one T cell receptor (beta chain) sequence and its context. The antigen is not known. This record comes from a study of T cell repertoires in cytomegalovirus infection. About the research overall: Public TCR beta signatures marked donors with CMV infection and the matching HLA.

MiXCR was run by TCRdb on the reads, yielding one entry per CDR3 protein. Among about 440,000 distinct CDR3 sequences, 31% were seen once, and the ten largest hold roughly 13%. Study-level findings and limits: What dominated the ex vivo response were HLA-C-restricted CMV-specific TCR beta clonotypes.

V lost 0 bases and J 5 bases, leaving 12 bases between the germline ends. This CDR3 is built from 15 residues. From germline, CDR1 is SGHRS and CDR2 YFSETQ. Sequenced sample: PBMCs. The source is a human donor in good health (CMV status not recorded). Some clones in this sample may be carry-over from other donors' samples. The chain is built from TRBV5-1 and TRBJ2-1; D perhaps matches TRBD2 (5 bases). In nucleotides, the CDR3 is TGCGCCAGCAGCTTGGTTGCGGGCCATAACAATGAGCAGTTCTTC. Translated, it gives CASSLVAGHNNEQFF.